These 3 T cell receptor beta chains were sequenced from one sample in a study of metastatic and nonmetastatic thyroid tumors. Using MiXCR, TCRdb re-called clones from the PCR reads. This sample has about 40,000 clones; approximately 20% occur once, and the top ten carry about an eighth. None of the patients had undergone any treatment ahead of thyroid surgery. Source material: tumor tissue. These receptors were collected from a female donor with papillary thyroid cancer or a benign thyroid nodule (not recorded which). Some clones in this sample may be carry-over from other donors' samples.

This clone was seen ten or more times. The CDR3 region is CSARGTDLYYEQYF. CDR3 coding DNA: TGCAGTGCTAGAGGGACGGACCTCTACTACGAGCAGTACTTC. This chain joins TRBV20-1 and TRBJ2-7; D remains unclear. V gave up 1 base and J gave up 3 bases, with 13 bases separating them. The CDR3 contains 14 residues. Per germline, CDR1 DFQATT and CDR2 SNEGSKA (reference sequence).

The sample holds a few counts of this clone. V and J are TRBV19 and TRBJ2-2; 7 bases match TRBD1. J was trimmed by 3 bases and V by 5 bases; bases with no gene match: 3. Germline-derived CDR1 and CDR2 are LNHDA and SQIVND (reference sequence). The CDR3 contains 14 residues. CDR3 protein: CASSQQGYTGELFF. The DNA of the CDR3 is TGTGCCAGTAGTCAACAGGGGTACACCGGGGAGCTGTTTTTT.

On this clone itself: One end of the junction is discordant with germline, which a read error may explain. The chain employs TRBV6-1 and TRBJ1-3; tentatively, D is TRBD1 (6 bases). Germline CDR1 reads MNHNS; CDR2 reads SASEGT. There are 15 residues in the CDR3. CDR3 in amino acids: CASSVLRGAGDTIYF. The CDR3 bases are TGTGCCAGCAGCGTCCTCCGGGGGGCTGGAGACACCATATATTTT.